This T cell receptor beta chain was documented in a study of OX40 agonist ivuxolimab in advanced cancers. As for the study in general: Given to patients was ivuxolimab, an agonistic anti-OX40 (CD134) antibody.

The CDR3 extends over 15 amino acids. The germline gives CDR1 SGHNT, CDR2 YYREEE (reference sequence). The V and J ends lost 0 bases and 4 bases respectively, with 13 bases between them. Only in-frame clones appear in the TCRdb table, and some are missing; sequencing was by immunoSEQ multiplex PCR. Of 55,000 to 75,000 clones in the sample, 90% to 95% were seen once. The chain couples TRBV5-4 to TRBJ2-5; TRBD2 is a possible D gene (6 bases). The material was CD4+ or CD8+ T cells sorted from blood, obtained in a trial of the OX40 agonist ivuxolimab. This TCR derives from an adult with an advanced solid tumor such as melanoma, head and neck, liver or kidney cancer. CDR3 in DNA: TGTGCCAGCAGCTTGGCTCTGGGGGAGGCAGAGACCCAGTACTTC. Its protein is CASSLALGEAETQYF.